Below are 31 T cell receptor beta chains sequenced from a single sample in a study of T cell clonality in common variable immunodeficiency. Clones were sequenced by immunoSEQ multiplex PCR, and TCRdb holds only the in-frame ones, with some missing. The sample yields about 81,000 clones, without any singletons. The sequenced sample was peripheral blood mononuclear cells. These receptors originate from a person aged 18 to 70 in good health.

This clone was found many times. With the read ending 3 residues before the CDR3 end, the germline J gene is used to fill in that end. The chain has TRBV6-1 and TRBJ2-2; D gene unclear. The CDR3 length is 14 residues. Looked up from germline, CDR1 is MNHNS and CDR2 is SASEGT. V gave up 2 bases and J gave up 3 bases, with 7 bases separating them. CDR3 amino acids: CASSESQHTGELFF. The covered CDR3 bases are TGTGCCAGCAGTGAATCACAACACACCGGGGAG.

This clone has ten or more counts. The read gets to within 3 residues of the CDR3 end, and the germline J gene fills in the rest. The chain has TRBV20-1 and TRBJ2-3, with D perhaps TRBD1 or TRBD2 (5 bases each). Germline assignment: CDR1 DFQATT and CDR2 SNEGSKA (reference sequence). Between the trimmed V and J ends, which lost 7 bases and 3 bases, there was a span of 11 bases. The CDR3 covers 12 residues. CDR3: CSGERGTDTQYF. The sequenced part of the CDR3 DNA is TGCAGTGGAGAGAGGGGAACAGATACG.

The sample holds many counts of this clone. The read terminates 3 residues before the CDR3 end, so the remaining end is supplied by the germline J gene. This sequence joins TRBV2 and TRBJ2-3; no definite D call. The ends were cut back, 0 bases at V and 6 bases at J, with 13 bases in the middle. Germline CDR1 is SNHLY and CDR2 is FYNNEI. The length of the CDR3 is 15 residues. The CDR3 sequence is CASSEALPVSDTQYF. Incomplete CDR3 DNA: TGTGCCAGCAGTGAAGCGCTTCCCGTGAGCGATACG.

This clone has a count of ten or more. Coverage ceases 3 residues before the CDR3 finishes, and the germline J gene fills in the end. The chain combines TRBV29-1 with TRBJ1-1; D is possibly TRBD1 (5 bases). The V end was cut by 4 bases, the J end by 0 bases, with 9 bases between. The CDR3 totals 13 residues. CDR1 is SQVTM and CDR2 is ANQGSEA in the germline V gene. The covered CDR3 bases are TGCAGCGTTGGGGGGGTTCTGAACACTGAA. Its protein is CSVGGVLNTE. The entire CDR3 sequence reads CSVGGVLNTEAFF. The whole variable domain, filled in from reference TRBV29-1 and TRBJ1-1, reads SAVISQKPSRDICQRGTSLTIQCQVDSQVTMMFWYRQQPGQSLTLIATANQGSEATYESGFVIDKFPISRPNLTFSTLTVSNMSPEDSSIYLCSVGGVLNTEAFFGQGTRLTVV.

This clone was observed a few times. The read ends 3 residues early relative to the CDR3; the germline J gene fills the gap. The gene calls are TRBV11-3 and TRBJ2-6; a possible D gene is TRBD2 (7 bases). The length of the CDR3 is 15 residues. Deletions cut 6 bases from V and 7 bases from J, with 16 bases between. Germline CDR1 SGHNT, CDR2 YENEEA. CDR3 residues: CASRDTGREANVLTF. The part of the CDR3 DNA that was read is TGTGCCAGCAGGGATACAGGGAGGGAAGCCAACGTC.

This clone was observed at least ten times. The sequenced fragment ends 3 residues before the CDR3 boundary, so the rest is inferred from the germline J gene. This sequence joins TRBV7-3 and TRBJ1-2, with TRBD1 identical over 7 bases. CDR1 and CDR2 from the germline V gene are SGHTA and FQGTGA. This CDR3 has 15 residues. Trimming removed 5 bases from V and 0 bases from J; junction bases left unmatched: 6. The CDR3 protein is CASSLDRVANYGYTF. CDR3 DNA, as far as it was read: TGTGCCAGCAGCCTCGACAGGGTAGCTAACTATGGC.

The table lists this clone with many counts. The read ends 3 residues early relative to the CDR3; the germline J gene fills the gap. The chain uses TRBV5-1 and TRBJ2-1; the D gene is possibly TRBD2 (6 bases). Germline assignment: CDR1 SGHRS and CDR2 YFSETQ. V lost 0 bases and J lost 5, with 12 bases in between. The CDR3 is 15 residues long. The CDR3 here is CASSLGLVIDNEQFF. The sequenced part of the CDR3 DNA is TGCGCCAGCAGCTTGGGACTAGTTATTGACAATGAG.

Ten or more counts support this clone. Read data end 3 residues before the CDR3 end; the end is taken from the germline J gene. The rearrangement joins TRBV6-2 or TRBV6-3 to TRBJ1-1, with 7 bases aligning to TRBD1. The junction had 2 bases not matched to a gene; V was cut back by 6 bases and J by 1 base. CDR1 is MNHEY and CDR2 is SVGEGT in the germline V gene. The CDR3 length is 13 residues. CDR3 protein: CASSYRGNTEAFF. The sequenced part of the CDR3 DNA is TGTGCCAGCAGCTACAGGGGGAACACTGAA.

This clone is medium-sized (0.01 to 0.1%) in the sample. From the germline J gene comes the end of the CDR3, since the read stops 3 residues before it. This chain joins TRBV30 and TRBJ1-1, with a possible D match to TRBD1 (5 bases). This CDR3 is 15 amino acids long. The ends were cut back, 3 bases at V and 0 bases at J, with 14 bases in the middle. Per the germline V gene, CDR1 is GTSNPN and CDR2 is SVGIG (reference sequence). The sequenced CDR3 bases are TGTGCCTGGAGCCCGTTCTCGGACATGAACACTGAA. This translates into CAWSPFSDMNTE. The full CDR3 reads CAWSPFSDMNTEAFF.

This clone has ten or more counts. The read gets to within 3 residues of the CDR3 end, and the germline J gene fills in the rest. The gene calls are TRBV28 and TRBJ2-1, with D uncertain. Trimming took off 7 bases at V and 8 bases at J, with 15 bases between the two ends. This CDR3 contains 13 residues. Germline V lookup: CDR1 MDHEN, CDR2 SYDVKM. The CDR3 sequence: CASTLNVFDEQFF. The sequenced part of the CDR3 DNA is TGTGCCAGCACCCTAAACGTATTTGATGAG.

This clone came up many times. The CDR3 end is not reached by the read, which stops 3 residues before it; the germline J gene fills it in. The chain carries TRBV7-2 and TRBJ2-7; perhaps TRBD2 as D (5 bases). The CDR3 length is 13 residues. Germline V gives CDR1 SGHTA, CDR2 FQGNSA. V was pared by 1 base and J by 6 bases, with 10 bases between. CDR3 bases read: TGTGCCAGCAGCTTAGTTTCGGCGGGCGAG. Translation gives CASSLVSAGE. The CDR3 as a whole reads CASSLVSAGEQYF.

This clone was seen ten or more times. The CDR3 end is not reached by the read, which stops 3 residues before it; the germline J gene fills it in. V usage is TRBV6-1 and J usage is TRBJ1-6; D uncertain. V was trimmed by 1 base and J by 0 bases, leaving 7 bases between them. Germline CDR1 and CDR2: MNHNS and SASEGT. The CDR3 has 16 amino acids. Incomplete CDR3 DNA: TGTGCCAGCAGTGAAGGCGGCAGCTCCTATAATTCACCC. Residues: CASSEGGSSYNSP. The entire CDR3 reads CASSEGGSSYNSPLHF.

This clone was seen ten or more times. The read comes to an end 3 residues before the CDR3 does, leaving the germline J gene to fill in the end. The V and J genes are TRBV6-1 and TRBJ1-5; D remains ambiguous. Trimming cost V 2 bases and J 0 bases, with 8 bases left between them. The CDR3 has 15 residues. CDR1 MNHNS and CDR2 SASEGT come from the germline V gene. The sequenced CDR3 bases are TGTGCCAGCAGTGAAATAAACATTAGCAATCAGCCC. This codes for CASSEINISNQP. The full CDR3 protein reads CASSEINISNQPQHF.

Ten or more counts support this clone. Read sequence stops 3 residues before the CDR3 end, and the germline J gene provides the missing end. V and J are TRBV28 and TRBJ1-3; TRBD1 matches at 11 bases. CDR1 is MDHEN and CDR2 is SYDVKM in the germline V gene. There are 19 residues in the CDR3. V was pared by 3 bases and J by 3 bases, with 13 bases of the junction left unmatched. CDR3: CASSLSGTGGWHFGNTIYF. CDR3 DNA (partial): TGTGCCAGCAGTTTGTCCGGGACAGGGGGATGGCATTTTGGAAACACC.

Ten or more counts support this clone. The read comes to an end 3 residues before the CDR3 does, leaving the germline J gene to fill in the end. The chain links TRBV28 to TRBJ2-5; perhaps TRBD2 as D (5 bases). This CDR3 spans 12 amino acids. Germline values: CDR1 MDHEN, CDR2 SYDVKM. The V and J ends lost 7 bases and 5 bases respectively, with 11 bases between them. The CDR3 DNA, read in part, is TGTGCCAGCAACCCGGGGTGGGAGACC. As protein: CASNPGWET. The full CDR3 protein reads CASNPGWETQYF.

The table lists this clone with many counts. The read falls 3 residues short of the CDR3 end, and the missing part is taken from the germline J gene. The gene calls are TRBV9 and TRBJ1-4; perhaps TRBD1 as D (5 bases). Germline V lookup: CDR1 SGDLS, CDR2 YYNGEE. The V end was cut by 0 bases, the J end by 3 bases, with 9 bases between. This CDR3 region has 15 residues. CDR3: CASSVDEGSNEKLFF. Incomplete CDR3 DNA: TGTGCCAGCAGCGTAGATGAGGGGTCTAATGAAAAA.

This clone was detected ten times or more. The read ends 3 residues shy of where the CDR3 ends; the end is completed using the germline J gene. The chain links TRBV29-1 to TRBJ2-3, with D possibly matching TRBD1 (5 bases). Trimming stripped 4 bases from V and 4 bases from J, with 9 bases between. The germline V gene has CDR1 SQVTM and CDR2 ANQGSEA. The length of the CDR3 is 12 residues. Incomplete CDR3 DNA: TGCAGCGTTGGTCGACAGCCAGATACG. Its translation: CSVGRQPDT. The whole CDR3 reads CSVGRQPDTQYF.

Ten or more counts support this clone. Here the CDR3 reads CASSFRGLRTEAFF. The CDR3 bases that were read are TGTGCCAGCAGCTTCAGGGGGCTGAGGACTGAA. This sequence joins TRBV7-2 and TRBJ1-1; 8 positions match TRBD1. Read coverage stops 3 residues before the CDR3 terminus; the germline J gene supplies the remainder. CDR1 is SGHTA and CDR2 is FQGNSA in the germline V gene. The CDR3 contains 14 residues. Losses at the gene ends were 3 bases for V and 5 bases for J; bases not matched to a gene: 5.

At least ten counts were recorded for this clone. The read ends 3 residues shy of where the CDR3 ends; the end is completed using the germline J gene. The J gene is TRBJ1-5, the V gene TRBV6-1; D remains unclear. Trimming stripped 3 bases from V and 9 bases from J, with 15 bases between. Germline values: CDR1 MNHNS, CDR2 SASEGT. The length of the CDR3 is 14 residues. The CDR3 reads CASSEPGGVGPQHF. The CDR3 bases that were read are TGTGCCAGCAGTGAGCCTGGCGGGGTAGGGCCC.

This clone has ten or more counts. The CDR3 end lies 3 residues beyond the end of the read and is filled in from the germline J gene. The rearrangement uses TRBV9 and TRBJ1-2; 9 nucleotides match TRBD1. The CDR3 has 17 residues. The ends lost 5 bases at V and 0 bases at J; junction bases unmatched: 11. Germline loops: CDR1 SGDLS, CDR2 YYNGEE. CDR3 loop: CASRIGTGTSSNYGYTF. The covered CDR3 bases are TGTGCCAGCAGAATCGGGACAGGGACCAGTTCTAACTATGGC.

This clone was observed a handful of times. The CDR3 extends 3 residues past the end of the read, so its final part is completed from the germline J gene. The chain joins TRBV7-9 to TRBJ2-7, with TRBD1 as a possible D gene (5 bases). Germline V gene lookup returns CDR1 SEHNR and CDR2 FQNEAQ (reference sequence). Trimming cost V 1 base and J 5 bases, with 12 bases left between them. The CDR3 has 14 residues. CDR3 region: CASSLVQGSNEQYF. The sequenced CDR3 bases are TGTGCCAGCAGCTTAGTTCAGGGCAGCAACGAG.

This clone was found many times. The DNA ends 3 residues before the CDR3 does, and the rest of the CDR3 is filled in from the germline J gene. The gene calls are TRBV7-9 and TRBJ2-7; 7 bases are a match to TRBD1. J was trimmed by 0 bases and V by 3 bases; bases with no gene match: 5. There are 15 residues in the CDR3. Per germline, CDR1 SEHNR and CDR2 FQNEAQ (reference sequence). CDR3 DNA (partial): TGTGCCAGCAGCTTTCAGGGGGTTTCCTCCTACGAG. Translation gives CASSFQGVSSYE. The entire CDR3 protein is CASSFQGVSSYEQYF. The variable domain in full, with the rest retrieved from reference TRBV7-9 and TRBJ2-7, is DTGVSQNPRHKITKRGQNVTFRCDPISEHNRLYWYRQTLGQGPEFLTYFQNEAQLEKSRLLSDRFSAERPKGSFSTLEIQRTEQGDSAMYLCASSFQGVSSYEQYFGPGTRLTVT.

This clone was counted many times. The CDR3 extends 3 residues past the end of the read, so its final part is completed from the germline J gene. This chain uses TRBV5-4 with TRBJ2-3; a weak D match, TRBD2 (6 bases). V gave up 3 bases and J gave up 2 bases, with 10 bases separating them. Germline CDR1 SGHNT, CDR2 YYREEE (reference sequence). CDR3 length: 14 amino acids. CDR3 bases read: TGTGCCAGCAGCTCCGCGGGGTTCACAGATACG. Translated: CASSSAGFTDT. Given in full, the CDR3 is CASSSAGFTDTQYF.

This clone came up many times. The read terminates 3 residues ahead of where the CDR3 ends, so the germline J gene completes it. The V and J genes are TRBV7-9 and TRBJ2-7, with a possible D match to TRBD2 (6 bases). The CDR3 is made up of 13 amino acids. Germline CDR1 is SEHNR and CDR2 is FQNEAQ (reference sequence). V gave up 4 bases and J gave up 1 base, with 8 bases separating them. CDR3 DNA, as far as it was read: TGTGCCAGCAGCTCGGGACTTTCCTACGAG. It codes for CASSSGLSYE. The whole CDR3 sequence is CASSSGLSYEQYF.

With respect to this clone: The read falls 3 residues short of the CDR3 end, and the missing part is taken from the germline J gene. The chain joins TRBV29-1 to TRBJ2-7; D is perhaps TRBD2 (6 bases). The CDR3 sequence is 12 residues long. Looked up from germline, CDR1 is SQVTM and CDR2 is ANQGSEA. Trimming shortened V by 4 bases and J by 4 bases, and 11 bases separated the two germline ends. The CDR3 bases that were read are TGCAGCGTTGTAGCGGAGAAATACGAG. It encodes CSVVAEKYE. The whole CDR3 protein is CSVVAEKYEQYF.

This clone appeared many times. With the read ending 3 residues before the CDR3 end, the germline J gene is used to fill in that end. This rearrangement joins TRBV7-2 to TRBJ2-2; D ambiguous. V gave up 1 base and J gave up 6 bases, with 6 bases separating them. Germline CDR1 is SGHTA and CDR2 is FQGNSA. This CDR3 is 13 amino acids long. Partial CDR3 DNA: TGTGCCAGCAGCTTAGGGCTAGCCGGGGAG. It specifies CASSLGLAGE. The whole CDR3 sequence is CASSLGLAGELFF. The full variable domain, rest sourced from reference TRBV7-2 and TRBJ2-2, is GAGVSQSPSNKVTEKGKDVELRCDPISGHTALYWYRQSLGQGLEFLIYFQGNSAPDKSGLPSDRFSAERTGGSVSTLTIQRTQQEDSAVYLCASSLGLAGELFFGEGSRLTVL.

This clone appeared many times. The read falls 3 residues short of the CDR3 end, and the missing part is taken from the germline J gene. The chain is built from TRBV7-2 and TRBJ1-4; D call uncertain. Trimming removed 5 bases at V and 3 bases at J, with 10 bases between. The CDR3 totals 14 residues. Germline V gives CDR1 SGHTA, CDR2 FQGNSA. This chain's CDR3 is CASSPQTANEKLFF. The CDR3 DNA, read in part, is TGTGCCAGCAGCCCACAGACGGCTAATGAAAAA.

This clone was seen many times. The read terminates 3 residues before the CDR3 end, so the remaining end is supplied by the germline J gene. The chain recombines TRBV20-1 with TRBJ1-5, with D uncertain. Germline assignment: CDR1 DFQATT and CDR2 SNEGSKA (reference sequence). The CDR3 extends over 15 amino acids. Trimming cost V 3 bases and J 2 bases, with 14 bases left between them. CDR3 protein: CSASTSAGGNQPQHF. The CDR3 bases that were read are TGCAGTGCTAGTACGTCAGCCGGGGGCAATCAGCCC.

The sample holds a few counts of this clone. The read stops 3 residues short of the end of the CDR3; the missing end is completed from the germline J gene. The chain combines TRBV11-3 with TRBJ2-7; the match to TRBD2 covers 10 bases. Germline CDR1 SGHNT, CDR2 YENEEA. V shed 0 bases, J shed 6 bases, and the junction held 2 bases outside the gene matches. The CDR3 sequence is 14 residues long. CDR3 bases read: TGTGCCAGCAGCTTAGATATAGCGGGAGGCGAG. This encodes CASSLDIAGGE. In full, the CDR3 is CASSLDIAGGEQYF.

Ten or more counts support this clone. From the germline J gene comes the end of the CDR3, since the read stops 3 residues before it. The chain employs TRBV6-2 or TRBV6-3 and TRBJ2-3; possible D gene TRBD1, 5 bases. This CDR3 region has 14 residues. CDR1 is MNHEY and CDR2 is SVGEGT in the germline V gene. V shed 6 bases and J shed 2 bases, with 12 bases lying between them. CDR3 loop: CASRPGQITDTQYF. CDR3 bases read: TGTGCCAGCAGGCCTGGACAAATCACAGATACG.

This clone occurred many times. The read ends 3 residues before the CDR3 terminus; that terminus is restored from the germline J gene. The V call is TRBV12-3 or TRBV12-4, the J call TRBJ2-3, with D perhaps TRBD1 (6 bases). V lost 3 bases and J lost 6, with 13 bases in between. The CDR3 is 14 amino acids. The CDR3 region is CASSFIQGLDTQYF. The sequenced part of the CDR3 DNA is TGTGCCAGCAGTTTTATACAGGGTTTGGATACG.